The 19 T cell receptor beta chains below come from one sample, sequenced in a study of CD8+CD57+ T cells in acquired aplastic anemia. Genomic DNA, serving as template, underwent TCR beta VDJ and CDR3 profiling. TCRdb ran MiXCR on the reads and lists one entry per CDR3 protein. The table lists over 150,000 distinct CDR3 sequences, roughly 45% of them singletons, with over 0.95% in the top ten. Source material: sorted CD4+, CD8+, or CD8+CD57+ T cells (not recorded which) from PBMCs. These receptors were taken from a human donor in good health.

The chain uses TRBV6-1 and TRBJ2-7, with 9 positions matching TRBD2. Trimming cost V 3 bases and J 3 bases; bases outside gene matches: 3. This CDR3 has 14 amino acids. From germline, CDR1 is MNHNS and CDR2 SASEGT. CDR3 sequence (DNA): TGTGCCAGCAGTGATGCTAGCGGGAACTACGAGCAGTACTTC. Amino acid sequence: CASSDASGNYEQYF.

V is TRBV2 and J is TRBJ2-1, with a tentative D call TRBD2 (7 bases). Germline CDR1 reads SNHLY; CDR2 reads FYNNEI. This CDR3 has 15 residues. DNA of the CDR3: TGTGCTAGAGAGGCGGGGGCGAGCTCCTACAATGAGCAGTTCTTC. It is translated as CAREAGASSYNEQFF.

This clonotype was recorded many times. CDR3 residues: CSARLAGSYNEQFF. In DNA, the CDR3 is TGCAGTGCTAGACTAGCGGGTTCCTACAATGAGCAGTTCTTC. The V and J genes are TRBV20-1 and TRBJ2-1, with 8 bases aligning to TRBD2. CDR3 size: 14 residues. The germline gives CDR1 DFQATT, CDR2 SNEGSKA (reference sequence). With 2 bases clipped from V and 1 base from J, the junction kept 1 base outside the gene matches.

This clonotype was counted at least ten times. This chain uses TRBV5-6 with TRBJ1-2; no clear D gene. The CDR3 contains 12 residues. Per the germline V gene, CDR1 is SGHDT and CDR2 is YYEEEE. V shed 3 bases and J shed 8 bases, with 11 bases lying between them. CDR3 DNA sequence: TGTGCCAGCAGCTCAGTTCCGGGAGGCTACACCTTC. Protein: CASSSVPGGYTF.

The chain combines TRBV12-3 or TRBV12-4 with TRBJ1-5, with D unclear. V shed 3 bases and J shed 1 base, with 10 bases lying between them. CDR3 length equals 15 residues. The CDR3 bases are TGTGCCAGCAGTTTTGTTCTCGCAAGCAATCAGCCCCAGCATTTT. This translates into CASSFVLASNQPQHF.

The genes are TRBV24-1 and TRBJ2-5, with D unclear. This CDR3 contains 12 residues. Trimming removed 5 bases at V and 4 bases at J, with 7 bases between. Germline CDR1 reads KGHDR; CDR2 reads SFDVKD. CDR3 region: CATSALGETQYF. The CDR3 nucleotides are TGTGCCACCAGTGCCCTAGGAGAGACCCAGTACTTC.

The chain carries TRBV15 and TRBJ2-7, with D unresolved. TRBJ2-1 matches the DNA end more closely, so the J call is doubtful. In germline, CDR1 is LNHNV, CDR2 YYDKDF (reference sequence). The CDR3 runs to 13 residues. This chain's CDR3 is CATRMRSGNEQFF. DNA of the CDR3: TGTGCCACCAGGATGAGATCCGGGAATGAGCAGTTCTTC.

J is TRBJ2-3 and V is TRBV10-3; 10 positions match TRBD2. Germline loops: CDR1 ENHRY, CDR2 SYGVKD. The CDR3 is made up of 16 amino acids. Trimming at V came to 4 bases and at J to 2 bases, leaving 6 bases not matched to a gene. The CDR3 region has the DNA TGTGCCATCAGTGGGCCGGGACTAGCGAACACAGATACGCAGTATTTT. Translating gives CAISGPGLANTDTQYF.

This clonotype was found once. The junction and the germline gene differ at one end; a read error may be behind it. The chain recombines TRBV10-3 with TRBJ1-3; D is perhaps TRBD1 (5 bases). Germline CDR1 and CDR2: ENHRY and SYGVKD. This CDR3 is 12 amino acids long. Written as DNA, the CDR3 is TGTGCCATCAGGGACACCGGGACGCCGGTACTCTTT. It is translated as CAIRDTGTPVLF.

V usage is TRBV11-1 and J usage is TRBJ2-1; 7 bases map to TRBD2. The germline V gene encodes CDR1 SGHAT and CDR2 FQDESV (reference sequence). CDR3 length: 15 residues. J was trimmed by 6 bases and V by 5 bases; bases with no gene match: 10. CDR3 in DNA: TGTGCCAGCAGCGCATCTGATAGCGGGCGCAATGAGCAGTTCTTC. It yields the protein CASSASDSGRNEQFF.

Many counts were recorded for this clonotype. The chain joins TRBV20-1 to TRBJ2-2; D possibly matches TRBD1 or TRBD2 (5 bases each). Trimming took off 3 bases at V and 1 base at J, with 9 bases between the two ends. Germline CDR1 is DFQATT and CDR2 is SNEGSKA (reference sequence). This CDR3 is 14 amino acids long. This chain's CDR3 is CSASGAKNTGELFF. The CDR3 DNA is TGCAGTGCTAGCGGGGCAAAGAACACCGGGGAGCTGTTTTTT.

This clonotype was counted at least ten times. The rearrangement uses TRBV4-1 and TRBJ1-1; D is undetermined. V lost 0 bases to trimming and J lost 1 base, with 12 bases between them. The CDR3 extends over 16 amino acids. Germline V gene sequence: CDR1 MGHRA, CDR2 YSYEKL. CDR3 sequence reads: CASSQDLPSQNTEAFF. The DNA for the CDR3 is TGCGCCAGCAGCCAAGATCTTCCATCGCAGAACACTGAAGCTTTCTTT.

Note on this clonotype: A much larger clone lies one base from this, so it may be a read error. V gene TRBV7-2 combines with J gene TRBJ1-2; D unclear. Germline V gene data show CDR1 as SGHTA and CDR2 as FQGNSA. The length of the CDR3 is 15 residues. Trimming took off 5 bases at V and 4 bases at J, with 17 bases between the two ends. As DNA, the CDR3 is TGTGCCAGCAGCCAAGATTTAGAAGACATCTATGGCTACACCTTC. Translated: CASSQDLEDIYGYTF.

A remark on this clonotype: With a much larger clone just one base away, this may be a read error. This rearrangement joins TRBV12-3 or TRBV12-4 to TRBJ1-6, with no clear D. The CDR3 contains 15 residues. V lost 5 bases and J lost 3, with 11 bases in between. CDR3 nucleotide sequence: TGTGCCAGCAGTCGAGAGGGTTACTATAATTCACCCCTCCACTTT. Amino acids: CASSREGYYNSPLHF.

This clonotype was recorded many times. This chain connects TRBV12-3 or TRBV12-4 to TRBJ2-7, with 12 positions matching TRBD2. V trimming: 3 bases; J trimming: 5 bases; junction bases outside the gene matches: 2. This CDR3 spans 14 amino acids. CDR3 nucleotides: TGTGCCAGCAGTTTGACTAGCGGGAGCAACGAGCAGTACTTC. It specifies CASSLTSGSNEQYF.

The gene calls are TRBV28 and TRBJ2-2; tentatively, D is TRBD2 (6 bases). The V gene lost 2 bases and the J gene lost 4 bases, with 14 bases spanning the gap. Germline V gives CDR1 MDHEN, CDR2 SYDVKM. CDR3 length equals 16 residues. The CDR3 DNA reads TGTGCCAGCAGTTTAGGAGGCGGGGCAGGCACCGGGGAGCTGTTTTTT. Translation: CASSLGGGAGTGELFF.

The chain joins TRBV2 to TRBJ2-7; no reliable D call. The CDR3 is 11 residues long. The ends were cut back, 5 bases at V and 7 bases at J, with 9 bases in the middle. Germline V gene sequence: CDR1 SNHLY, CDR2 FYNNEI. DNA for the CDR3: TGTGCCAGCAGTCCTAAAGAAGAGCAGTACTTC. Encoded protein: CASSPKEEQYF. The complete variable domain, with remaining parts taken from reference TRBV2 and TRBJ2-7, reads EPEVTQTPSHQVTQMGQEVILRCVPISNHLYFYWYRQILGQKVEFLVSFYNNEISEKSEIFDDQFSVERPDGSNFTLKIRSTKLEDSAMYFCASSPKEEQYFGPGTRLTVT.

A word on this clonotype: An end of the junction differs from the germline gene, which may be a read error. This chain uses TRBV25-1 with TRBJ2-7, with D maybe TRBD1 (6 bases). The germline V gene encodes CDR1 MGHDK and CDR2 SYGVNS. This CDR3 is 14 amino acids long. The CDR3 DNA sequence: TGTGCCAGCAGTGGTGGGCAGGGGTCCTCCGAGCAGTACTTC. Amino acids: CASSGGQGSSEQYF.

This clonotype was observed a handful of times. The chain links TRBV5-2 to TRBJ2-3; the D call TRBD1 from the table was never checked on the DNA. TRBV5-2 is tagged as a pseudogene. CDR3 size: 20 residues. The CDR3 protein is CASSLIRTGGMLQGTDTQYF. The CDR3 DNA reads as TGTGCCAGCAGCTTGATCCGGACAGGGGGTATGTTGCAAGGCACAGATACGCAGTATTTT.